The source of this T cell receptor (beta chain) is a study of blood T cell repertoires in COVID-19. About the study: There were acute and convalescent COVID-19 samples, and they came from the United States, Italy and Spain. T cells, B-cell-depleted T cells, or PBMCs provided the cDNA or gDNA that served as material.

This CDR3 contains 17 residues. Germline CDR1 reads LNHNV; CDR2 reads YYDKDF (reference sequence). The V gene lost 1 base and the J gene lost 2 bases, with 12 bases spanning the gap. The assay was immunoSEQ multiplex PCR, and TCRdb's table has in-frame clones only and misses some. The repertoire holds 150,000 to 200,000 clones, approximately 73% seen once, with around 16% in the top ten. Which cohort a participant joined came from the clinical history participants gave. The sequenced sample consisted of PBMCs or T cells enriched from blood (not recorded which). This TCR was sampled from a woman aged 50 to 65 with acute COVID-19. The chain links TRBV15 to TRBJ1-6; D gene unclear. The CDR3 DNA follows: TGTGCCACCAGCAGAGTGGGCAGGTTGACCTATAATTCACCCCTCCACTTT. Encoded protein: CATSRVGRLTYNSPLHF.